This TCR beta chain was found in a study of blood T cell repertoires in COVID-19. Study at large: Material from acute and convalescent COVID-19 was sourced from the United States, Italy and Spain. PBMCs, B-cell-depleted T cells, or T cells provided the cDNA or gDNA that made up the material.

Trimming left V 6 bases short and J 4 bases short, with 10 bases between. This CDR3 region has 13 residues. The germline V gene has CDR1 MNHEY and CDR2 SMNVEV (reference sequence). In the original workflow: How many nucleated cells were present was estimated from reference gene primer amplification. Using immunoSEQ multiplex PCR, the repertoire was profiled, and TCRdb retains in-frame clones only, with some absent. Clone size and V and J calls were adopted from that table, with D and trimming inferred from the DNA. The data show about 120,000 clones, approximately 90% seen once. The origin of this receptor is a man aged 65 to 79 with active or convalescent COVID-19. The V gene is TRBV27, the J gene TRBJ1-5; D may be TRBD1 (6 bases). What was sequenced was peripheral blood. The CDR3 nucleotides read TGTGCCAGCAGACAGGGCTGGAATCAGCCCCAGCATTTT. Translation: CASRQGWNQPQHF.